This T cell receptor beta chain was captured by sequencing in a study of response to subunit inactivated influenza vaccine. MiXCR was run by TCRdb on the RT-PCR reads, yielding one entry per CDR3 protein. The sample holds around 570,000 distinct CDR3 sequences; 6.5% to 8% are singletons and the top ten take approximately 13%. This CDR3 is built from 17 residues. Per the germline V gene, CDR1 is MNHEY and CDR2 is SVGEGT. J lost 3 bases, V lost 2 bases, and 12 bases had no gene match. This clonotype was seen repeatedly, ten times or more. This chain joins TRBV6-2 or TRBV6-3 and TRBJ2-7; 8 nucleotides agree with TRBD2. This receptor was taken from a man in his fifties or sixties who received an inactivated influenza vaccine. This specimen was PBMCs from blood, taken 23 months after vaccination. The CDR3 region is CASSYTTSGVLVYEQYF. The CDR3 DNA follows: TGTGCCAGCAGTTACACTACTAGCGGAGTCCTAGTCTACGAGCAGTACTTC.